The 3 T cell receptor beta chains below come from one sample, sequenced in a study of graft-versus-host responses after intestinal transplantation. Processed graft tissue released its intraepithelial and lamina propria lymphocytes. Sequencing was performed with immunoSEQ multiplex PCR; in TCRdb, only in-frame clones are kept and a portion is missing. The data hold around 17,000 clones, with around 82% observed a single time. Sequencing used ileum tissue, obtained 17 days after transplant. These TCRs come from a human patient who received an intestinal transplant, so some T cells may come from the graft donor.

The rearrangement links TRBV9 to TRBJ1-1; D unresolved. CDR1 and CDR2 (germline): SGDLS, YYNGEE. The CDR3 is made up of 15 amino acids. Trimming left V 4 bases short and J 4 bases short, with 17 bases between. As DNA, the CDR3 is TGTGCCAGCAGCCCCCACCGGGAGAGCCCCACTGAAGCTTTCTTT. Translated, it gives CASSPHRESPTEAFF.

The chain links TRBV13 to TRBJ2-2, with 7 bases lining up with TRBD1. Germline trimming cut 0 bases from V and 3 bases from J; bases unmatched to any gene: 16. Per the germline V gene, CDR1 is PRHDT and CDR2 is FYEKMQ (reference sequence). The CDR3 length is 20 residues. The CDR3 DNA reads TGTGCCAGCAGCTTAGGCGGGGACAGACTCCACCACCAGTACACCGGGGAGCTGTTTTTT. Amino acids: CASSLGGDRLHHQYTGELFF.

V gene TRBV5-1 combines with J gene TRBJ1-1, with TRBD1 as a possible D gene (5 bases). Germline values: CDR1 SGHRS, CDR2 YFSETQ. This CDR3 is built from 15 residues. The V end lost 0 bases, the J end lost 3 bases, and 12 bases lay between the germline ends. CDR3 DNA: TGCGCCAGCAGCTTGGCCGGGGGAGGGTACACTGAAGCTTTCTTT. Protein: CASSLAGGGYTEAFF.